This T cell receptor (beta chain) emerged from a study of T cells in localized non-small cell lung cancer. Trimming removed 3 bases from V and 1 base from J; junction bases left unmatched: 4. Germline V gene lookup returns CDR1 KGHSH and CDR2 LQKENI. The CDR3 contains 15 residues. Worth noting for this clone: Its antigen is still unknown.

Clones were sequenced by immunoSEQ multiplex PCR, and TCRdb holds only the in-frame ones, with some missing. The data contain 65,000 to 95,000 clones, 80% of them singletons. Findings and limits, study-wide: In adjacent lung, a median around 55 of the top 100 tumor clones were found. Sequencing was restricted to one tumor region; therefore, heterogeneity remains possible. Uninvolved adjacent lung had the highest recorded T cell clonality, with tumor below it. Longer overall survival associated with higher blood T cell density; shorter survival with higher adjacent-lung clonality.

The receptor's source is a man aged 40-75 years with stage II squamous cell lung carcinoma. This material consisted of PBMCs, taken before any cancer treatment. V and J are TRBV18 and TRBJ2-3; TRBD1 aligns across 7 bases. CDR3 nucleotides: TGTGCCAGCTCACCCGAGACAGGGCGCACAGATACGCAGTATTTT. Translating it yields CASSPETGRTDTQYF.